These T cell receptor beta chains were read from a single sample in a study of a mutant IDH1 vaccine in newly diagnosed glioma. Their antigens remain unidentified. TCRdb's copy holds only in-frame clones and misses some; the assay was immunoSEQ multiplex PCR. In the table there are around 31,000 clones, roughly four fifths of which are singletons. The sequences come from PBMCs, collected from a glioma patient whose treatment included an IDH1 peptide vaccine. The receptors stem from a man in his thirties or forties with glioma. Both conserved end residues are part of each CDR3. D genes are given only for firm matches. The size entry is marked missing in some rows and otherwise reads once, few, many or a size class.

d_call: TRBD1
v_call: TRBV5-4
j_call: TRBJ1-1
clone_size: once
cdr3_nt: TGTGCCAGCAGCGTGAGGACAGGGCTAACTGAAGCTTTCTTT
cdr3_aa: CASSVRTGLTEAFF

d_call: TRBD2
v_call: TRBV5-1
j_call: TRBJ2-1
clone_size: .
cdr3_nt: TGCGCCAGCAGCTTGACTAGCGGGGCTAGCTCCTACAATGAGCAGTTCTTC
cdr3_aa: CASSLTSGASSYNEQFF

d_call: .
v_call: TRBV6-5
j_call: TRBJ1-2
clone_size: .
cdr3_nt: TGTGCCAGCAAGGTGGCAGGCTTTAACTATGGCTACACCTTC
cdr3_aa: CASKVAGFNYGYTF

d_call: TRBD1
v_call: TRBV11-2
j_call: TRBJ2-7
clone_size: .
cdr3_nt: TGTGCCAGCAGCCGTCTCCCGGGACAGGGGGAGGGCTCCTACGAGCAGTACTTC
cdr3_aa: CASSRLPGQGEGSYEQYF

d_call: .
v_call: TRBV7-2
j_call: TRBJ2-5
clone_size: .
cdr3_nt: TGTGCCAGCACCCCTAGTAGGGGCGTTGAGACCCAGTACTTC
cdr3_aa: CASTPSRGVETQYF

d_call: TRBD1
v_call: TRBV6-1
j_call: TRBJ1-2
clone_size: .
cdr3_nt: TGTGCCAGCAGTGAAGCTGGACAGGGTTACTATGGCTACACCTTC
cdr3_aa: CASSEAGQGYYGYTF

d_call: .
v_call: TRBV5-1
j_call: TRBJ2-7
clone_size: few
cdr3_nt: TGCGCCAGCAGCTTCTCCAGTGGAGCCTACGAGCAGTACTTC
cdr3_aa: CASSFSSGAYEQYF

d_call: .
v_call: TRBV2
j_call: TRBJ2-2
clone_size: .
cdr3_nt: TGTGCCAGCAGTACGCAGGGGCACGGGGAGCTGTTTTTT
cdr3_aa: CASSTQGHGELFF

d_call: .
v_call: TRBV6-5
j_call: TRBJ1-4
clone_size: .
cdr3_nt: TGTGCCAGCAGTTTAACAGGACAGCCAACTAATGAAAAACTGTTTTTT
cdr3_aa: CASSLTGQPTNEKLFF

d_call: TRBD2
v_call: TRBV6-4
j_call: TRBJ2-3
clone_size: .
cdr3_nt: TGTGCCAGCAGTGACGATAGCGGGAAAGGCACAGATACGCAGTATTTT
cdr3_aa: CASSDDSGKGTDTQYF

d_call: .
v_call: TRBV7-9
j_call: TRBJ1-1
clone_size: .
cdr3_nt: TGTGCCAGCAGCTTAATCAGACAGATGAACACTGAAGCTTTCTTT
cdr3_aa: CASSLIRQMNTEAFF

d_call: .
v_call: TRBV19
j_call: TRBJ2-7
clone_size: once
cdr3_nt: TGTGCCAGTAGTAGCGGCAGGGGAAGCTACGAGCAGTACTTC
cdr3_aa: CASSSGRGSYEQYF

d_call: .
v_call: TRBV5-1
j_call: TRBJ2-7
clone_size: .
cdr3_nt: TGCGCCAGCAGCTTTGGGGCCGCCCCTTTCGAGCAGTACTTC
cdr3_aa: CASSFGAAPFEQYF

d_call: TRBD1
v_call: TRBV6-5
j_call: TRBJ2-2
clone_size: .
cdr3_nt: TGTGCCAGCAGTTACACAGGGGGGTCCACCGGGGAGCTGTTTTTT
cdr3_aa: CASSYTGGSTGELFF

d_call: TRBD1
v_call: TRBV4-1
j_call: TRBJ2-7
clone_size: once
cdr3_nt: TGCGCCAGCAGCCAAGTGGGGGACAGGGGGCGCGAGCAGTACTTC
cdr3_aa: CASSQVGDRGREQYF

d_call: TRBD2
v_call: TRBV6-5
j_call: TRBJ2-3
clone_size: .
cdr3_nt: TGTGCCAGCAGACTAGCGGGAGAGGGTACGCAGTATTTT
cdr3_aa: CASRLAGEGTQYF

d_call: .
v_call: TRBV29-1
j_call: TRBJ1-1
clone_size: .
cdr3_nt: TGCAGCGTTGCCCACACTGAAGCTTTCTTT
cdr3_aa: CSVAHTEAFF

d_call: .
v_call: TRBV18
j_call: TRBJ2-3
clone_size: .
cdr3_nt: TGTGCCAGCTCACCGATCCGCGGGCCAAGCACAGATACGCAGTATTTT
cdr3_aa: CASSPIRGPSTDTQYF

d_call: TRBD1
v_call: TRBV30
j_call: TRBJ1-5
clone_size: .
cdr3_nt: TGTGCCTGGAGTTCGGACAGGGCAGATCAGCCCCAGCATTTT
cdr3_aa: CAWSSDRADQPQHF

d_call: .
v_call: TRBV10-3
j_call: TRBJ1-6
clone_size: .
cdr3_nt: TGTGCCATCAGTGAGCTTCAGGGGAGGAATTCACCCCTCCACTTT
cdr3_aa: CAISELQGRNSPLHF

d_call: TRBD1
v_call: TRBV11-2
j_call: TRBJ1-2
clone_size: .
cdr3_nt: TGTGCCAGCAGCCCGGGACAGGGGGCGAACTATGGCTACACCTTC
cdr3_aa: CASSPGQGANYGYTF

d_call: .
v_call: TRBV6-5
j_call: TRBJ1-1
clone_size: medium-sized
cdr3_nt: TGTGCCAGCAGTTACTCGGGCGCAGCTTTCTTT
cdr3_aa: CASSYSGAAFF

d_call: .
v_call: TRBV19
j_call: TRBJ1-5
clone_size: .
cdr3_nt: TGTGCCAGTAGTATTCGCGGAACCGCCCCTCAGCCCCAGCATTTT
cdr3_aa: CASSIRGTAPQPQHF

d_call: .
v_call: TRBV10-3
j_call: TRBJ1-1
clone_size: once
cdr3_nt: TGTGCCATCAGTGACCCCCTACAGGGTGCGAAGGCTTTCTTT
cdr3_aa: CAISDPLQGAKAFF

d_call: TRBD2
v_call: TRBV5-1
j_call: TRBJ2-7
clone_size: .
cdr3_nt: TGCGCCAGCAGCTATACCGGGACTAGTCGGGACGAGCAGTACTTC
cdr3_aa: CASSYTGTSRDEQYF

d_call: .
v_call: TRBV11-3
j_call: TRBJ2-1
clone_size: .
cdr3_nt: TGTGCCAGCAGCCCGGCGGGAAGCGGACAACCCACCAATGAGCAGTTCTTC
cdr3_aa: CASSPAGSGQPTNEQFF

d_call: TRBD2
v_call: TRBV6-5
j_call: TRBJ2-4
clone_size: .
cdr3_nt: TGTGCCAGCAGTTTCGGGGGGGCGGCCAAAAACATTCAGTACTTC
cdr3_aa: CASSFGGAAKNIQYF

d_call: .
v_call: TRBV4-1
j_call: TRBJ1-2
clone_size: .
cdr3_nt: TGCGCCAGCAGCCAAGGACAGATCTATGGCTACACCTTC
cdr3_aa: CASSQGQIYGYTF

d_call: .
v_call: TRBV29-1
j_call: TRBJ2-2
clone_size: .
cdr3_nt: TGCAGCGTTACCGGGCCCAACACCGGGGAGCTGTTTTTT
cdr3_aa: CSVTGPNTGELFF

d_call: .
v_call: TRBV14
j_call: TRBJ1-1
clone_size: .
cdr3_nt: TGTGCCAGCAGCCAAGGGAGGAACACTGAAGCTTTCTTT
cdr3_aa: CASSQGRNTEAFF

d_call: .
v_call: TRBV5-6
j_call: TRBJ1-1
clone_size: medium-sized
cdr3_nt: TGTGCCAGCAGCTTGGTACAAGGCGTGAACACTGAAGCTTTCTTT
cdr3_aa: CASSLVQGVNTEAFF

d_call: .
v_call: TRBV2
j_call: TRBJ1-3
clone_size: once
cdr3_nt: TGTGCCAGCTCAGAGGGGCCCAGCTCTGGAAACACCATATATTTT
cdr3_aa: CASSEGPSSGNTIYF

d_call: .
v_call: TRBV5-1
j_call: TRBJ1-2
clone_size: .
cdr3_nt: TGCGCCAGCAGCCTTCCTGGGTCCTATGGCTACACCTTC
cdr3_aa: CASSLPGSYGYTF

d_call: .
v_call: TRBV10-3
j_call: TRBJ2-5
clone_size: .
cdr3_nt: TGTGCCATCAGTGAGGACTCTCTCAGCCAAGAGACCCAGTACTTC
cdr3_aa: CAISEDSLSQETQYF

d_call: .
v_call: TRBV20-1
j_call: TRBJ2-7
clone_size: few
cdr3_nt: TGCAAGGGAGAGTCGGACGAGCAGTACTTC
cdr3_aa: CKGESDEQYF

d_call: TRBD2
v_call: TRBV11-3
j_call: TRBJ2-3
clone_size: .
cdr3_nt: TGTGCCAGCAGCTTAGGACTAGCGGGAGGGGAAGATACGCAGTATTTT
cdr3_aa: CASSLGLAGGEDTQYF

d_call: .
v_call: TRBV5-1
j_call: TRBJ1-1
clone_size: .
cdr3_nt: TGCGCCAGCAGCAGGTTGAGCACTGAAGCTTTCTTT
cdr3_aa: CASSRLSTEAFF